This T cell receptor beta chain was found in a study of CD8 T cells in ankylosing spondylitis. The study, taken as a whole, reports: One TCR beta motif, made up of several highly homologous variants, appeared characteristic of ankylosing spondylitis blood.

With regard to this clonotype: Its target is unknown.

Between the trimmed V and J ends, which lost 0 bases and 6 bases, there was a span of 14 bases. There are 15 residues in the CDR3. Germline-derived CDR1 and CDR2 are SGHAT and FQNNGV. Each CDR3 protein gets one entry after TCRdb re-called the 5' RACE reads with MiXCR. The sample has roughly 440,000 distinct CDR3 sequences; 17% are singletons. J is TRBJ1-2 and V is TRBV11-2, with a possible D match to TRBD1 (5 bases). The receptor was isolated from a male donor with ankylosing spondylitis. The sample consisted of blood, either unsorted or a sorted T cell fraction (not recorded which). CDR3 bases: TGTGCCAGCAGCTTAGATCTTAGTGTGGGGCATGGCTACACCTTC. This encodes CASSLDLSVGHGYTF.